This T cell receptor beta chain was obtained from a study of beta chain features in type 1 diabetes. The trim removed 5 bases at V and 7 bases at J, leaving 5 bases unmatched. CDR3 length equals 13 residues. Germline assignment: CDR1 SEHNR and CDR2 FQNEAQ (reference sequence). Notes on the study in general: A greater similarity of naive, central memory and Treg TCRB repertoires was seen among patients than among healthy donors.

This clone has more than one count but fewer than ten. Its specificity is not known. Of the isolated RNA, all was reverse transcribed, and so the sequenced material was expressed TCRB transcripts. The data were produced by immunoSEQ multiplex PCR, yet TCRdb's version contains in-frame clones alone and is incomplete. The sample lists under 900,000 clones; around a sixth were seen once. Only one heparinised blood draw was taken per donor, and its volume averaged approximately 0.11 L. Each sorted fraction was over 95% pure. Sequenced sample: naive CD4+ T cells from blood. The chain carries TRBV7-9 and TRBJ1-2; 9 positions match TRBD1. The sequence came from a woman between 18 and 29 years old in good health. CDR3 DNA sequence: TGTGCCAGCAGCCCCGGGACAGGGAGTGGCTACACCTTC. This sequence encodes CASSPGTGSGYTF. Full variable domain (missing parts from reference TRBV7-9 and TRBJ1-2): DTGVSQNPRHKITKRGQNVTFRCDPISEHNRLYWYRQTLGQGPEFLTYFQNEAQLEKSRLLSDRFSAERPKGSFSTLEIQRTEQGDSAMYLCASSPGTGSGYTFGSGTRLTVV.